A single sample is the source of the 7 T cell receptor beta chains below, sequenced in a study of cytomegalovirus exposure and HLA in healthy donors. Use of 60 Vbeta and 13 Jbeta primers characterized the PCR. Generated by immunoSEQ multiplex PCR, the TCRdb table keeps only in-frame clones and is missing some. This sample carries 140,000 or so clones, around four fifths of them seen once, and the ten largest clones take about 2.5%. The sequenced material came from PBMCs. The receptors derive from a boy aged 2 to 10 in good health and CMV-seronegative.

The rearrangement links TRBV30 to TRBJ2-3, with D unresolved. Trimming left V 5 bases short and J 5 bases short, with 14 bases between. The CDR3 is made up of 13 amino acids. Germline V gives CDR1 GTSNPN, CDR2 SVGIG (reference sequence). The CDR3 region has the DNA TGTGCCTGGGCCACAAGACCAGGAGATACGCAGTATTTT. It yields the protein CAWATRPGDTQYF.

Only one count was recorded for this clone. V gene TRBV4-3 combines with J gene TRBJ2-7; 8 bases align to TRBD2. The V and J ends lost 0 bases and 2 bases, in that order; junction bases with no gene match: 6. From germline, CDR1 is LGHNA and CDR2 YSLEER. The CDR3 extends over 16 amino acids. The CDR3 region is CASSQDRAGGTYEQYF. The CDR3 DNA is TGCGCCAGCAGCCAAGATCGGGCGGGGGGTACCTACGAGCAGTACTTC.

CDR3 nucleotides: TGTGCCAGCAGCCTGCGGGGAGGGGAAGGGGATCAGCCCCAGCATTTT. This codes for CASSLRGGEGDQPQHF. The chain carries TRBV5-6 and TRBJ1-5; TRBD1 is a possible D gene (5 bases). The CDR3 sequence is 16 residues long. V shed 4 bases and J shed 5 bases, with 19 bases lying between them. Germline V gene lookup returns CDR1 SGHDT and CDR2 YYEEEE.

The rearrangement uses TRBV6-5 and TRBJ2-1, with 10 nucleotides matching TRBD1. The germline V gene encodes CDR1 MNHEY and CDR2 SVGAGI. The trim removed 4 bases at V and 4 bases at J, leaving 4 bases unmatched. This CDR3 is 15 amino acids long. CDR3 protein: CASSSTGGQYNEQFF. CDR3 coding DNA: TGTGCCAGCAGTTCGACAGGGGGCCAATACAATGAGCAGTTCTTC.

V usage is TRBV7-2 and J usage is TRBJ1-5; 8 positions match TRBD1. The trim removed 2 bases at V and 7 bases at J, leaving 7 bases unmatched. From germline, CDR1 is SGHTA and CDR2 FQGNSA. The CDR3 contains 15 residues. CDR3 amino acids: CASSLITGGRQPQHF. The CDR3 nucleotides read TGTGCCAGCAGCTTAATCACAGGGGGTCGGCAGCCCCAGCATTTT.

This chain uses TRBV6-1 with TRBJ2-2; D might be TRBD2 (6 bases). There are 15 residues in the CDR3. V was clipped by 6 bases and J by 7 bases, with 18 bases between them. The germline gives CDR1 MNHNS, CDR2 SASEGT. The CDR3 nucleotides are TGTGCCAGCAGCCACTTCGTCGGGGGATTCGGGGAGCTGTTTTTT. Translated: CASSHFVGGFGELFF.

This clone appeared a few times. The CDR3 protein is CASSLPGETQYF. The CDR3 nucleotides are TGCGCCAGCAGCTTGCCGGGAGAGACCCAGTACTTC. The genes are TRBV5-1 and TRBJ2-5, with D unresolved. V was trimmed by 1 base and J by 4 bases, leaving 5 bases between them. Germline lookup yields CDR1 SGHRS and CDR2 YFSETQ. CDR3 length: 12 amino acids.